The 3 T cell receptor beta chains below all came from one sample that was sequenced in a study of long-term antiretroviral therapy in people with HIV. At survey level, the immunoSEQ assay was run in its v3.0 version. Generated by immunoSEQ multiplex PCR, the TCRdb table keeps only in-frame clones and is missing some. The profile shows roughly 20,000 clones, roughly 80% of them singletons. The sequences come from unsorted PBMCs, collected about 4 years after starting antiretroviral therapy. These receptors all come from a man younger than 35 with HIV.

The chain employs TRBV6-1 and TRBJ2-7; 8 bases are a match to TRBD1. Trimming at V came to 7 bases and at J to 0 bases, leaving 8 bases not matched to a gene. Per germline, CDR1 MNHNS and CDR2 SASEGT. The CDR3 consists of 15 residues. The CDR3: CASIPTGESSYEQYF. Here the CDR3 DNA reads TGTGCCAGCATACCGACAGGGGAGAGCTCCTACGAGCAGTACTTC.

The chain has TRBV7-2 and TRBJ1-5; D is ambiguous. Germline-derived CDR1 and CDR2 are SGHTA and FQGNSA. The V and J ends lost 1 base and 5 bases respectively, with 6 bases between them. The CDR3 totals 13 residues. The CDR3 nucleotides are TGTGCCAGCAGCTTAGTTCGGCATCAGCCCCAGCATTTT. Protein sequence: CASSLVRHQPQHF.

This rearrangement joins TRBV30 to TRBJ1-6; 7 bases agree with TRBD1. This CDR3 contains 13 residues. CDR1 and CDR2 from the germline V gene are GTSNPN and SVGIG (reference sequence). J lost 7 bases, V lost 5 bases, and 5 bases had no gene match. For the CDR3, the DNA is TGTGCCTGGGAAGGGGGCTGGAATTCACCCCTCCACTTT. It is translated as CAWEGGWNSPLHF.